Each of the 16 T cell receptor beta chains below was sequenced from the same sample in a study of blood T cell repertoires in COVID-19. Some clones are missing from TCRdb's copy, which holds only in-frame ones; the method was immunoSEQ multiplex PCR. The sample comprises 250,000 to 300,000 clones, around nine tenths of which are singletons, and approximately 11% rests with the top ten. The sequenced sample was peripheral blood. These receptors originate from a woman aged 25-40 years with COVID-19, enrolled during active disease.

J is TRBJ2-2 and V is TRBV7-3, with D maybe TRBD1 (6 bases). Trimming removed 1 base at V and 1 base at J, with 13 bases between. Germline V gene data show CDR1 as SGHTA and CDR2 as FQGTGA. The CDR3 is 17 amino acids. This chain's CDR3 is CASSLNSGGRNTGELFF. CDR3 sequence (DNA): TGTGCCAGCAGCTTAAATTCTGGGGGCCGGAACACCGGGGAGCTGTTTTTT.

V and J are TRBV30 and TRBJ1-2, with 9 bases aligning to TRBD1. The CDR3 loop spans 14 amino acids. Germline loops: CDR1 GTSNPN, CDR2 SVGIG (reference sequence). V lost 3 bases, J lost 8 bases, and 10 bases stayed unmatched. The CDR3 here is CAWRVTGGLGGYTF. CDR3 coding DNA: TGTGCCTGGAGGGTTACAGGGGGCCTTGGAGGCTACACCTTC.

This clone came up a few times. The J gene is TRBJ2-2, the V gene TRBV27; D remains unclear. Germline CDR1 MNHEY, CDR2 SMNVEV (reference sequence). Trimming took off 4 bases at V and 6 bases at J, with 12 bases between the two ends. This CDR3 comprises 14 residues. The CDR3 nucleotides are TGTGCCAGCAGTTCCCTCCCTTATGCCGGGGAGCTGTTTTTT. Protein: CASSSLPYAGELFF.

The gene calls are TRBV11-1 and TRBJ1-3; a weak D match, TRBD1 (5 bases). Germline-derived CDR1 and CDR2 are SGHAT and FQDESV (reference sequence). The CDR3 totals 15 residues. V shed 2 bases and J shed 2 bases, with 10 bases lying between them. CDR3 loop: CASSLPGPTGNTIYF. CDR3 DNA: TGTGCCAGCAGCTTACCAGGGCCGACTGGAAACACCATATATTTT.

This clone was observed at least ten times. J is TRBJ2-3 and V is TRBV7-9; 11 positions agree with TRBD2. The ends lost 1 base at V and 4 bases at J; junction bases unmatched: 4. CDR3 length equals 16 residues. From germline, CDR1 is SEHNR and CDR2 FQNEAQ (reference sequence). The CDR3 protein is CASSLDLTSGADTQYF. The CDR3 DNA is TGTGCCAGCAGCTTAGACCTGACTAGCGGGGCAGATACGCAGTATTTT.

The chain links TRBV5-1 to TRBJ1-1, with 7 nucleotides matching TRBD1. The J segment lost 1 base and the V segment lost 4 bases, leaving 7 bases of the junction unmatched. Germline lookup yields CDR1 SGHRS and CDR2 YFSETQ. CDR3 length equals 15 residues. This chain's CDR3 is CASSLPGQPNTEAFF. DNA for the CDR3: TGCGCCAGCAGCCTCCCGGGACAGCCGAACACTGAAGCTTTCTTT.

The chain is built from TRBV23-1 and TRBJ2-7; 10 positions agree with TRBD1. TRBV23-1 is flagged as an ORF with uncertain function. This CDR3 comprises 15 residues. Losses at the gene ends were 7 bases for V and 3 bases for J; bases not matched to a gene: 9. The DNA of the CDR3 is TGCGCCAGCATTCCTGTGGACAGGGGGAACTACGAGCAGTACTTC. Translation: CASIPVDRGNYEQYF.

This clone has a single count. The chain is built from TRBV20-1 and TRBJ1-1; 7 bases agree with TRBD1. Looked up from germline, CDR1 is DFQATT and CDR2 is SNEGSKA (reference sequence). The CDR3 runs 15 residues. J gave up 3 bases and V 3 bases, and 10 bases lay outside the gene matches. This CDR3 is CSASQPRGYDTEAFF. DNA of the CDR3: TGCAGTGCTAGTCAGCCCAGGGGGTATGACACTGAAGCTTTCTTT.

V gene TRBV28 combines with J gene TRBJ2-7, with TRBD1 matching over 9 bases. The CDR3 has 14 amino acids. Germline V gene data show CDR1 as MDHEN and CDR2 as SYDVKM. The junction had 8 bases not matched to a gene; V was cut back by 6 bases and J by 5 bases. The CDR3 loop reads CASRIGTGLHEQYF. CDR3 DNA: TGTGCCAGCAGAATAGGGACAGGGTTACACGAGCAGTACTTC.

The chain joins TRBV6-1 to TRBJ2-1; no clear D. V shed 2 bases and J shed 4 bases, with 6 bases lying between them. The CDR3 runs to 13 residues. CDR1 is MNHNS, CDR2 SASEGT, per germline. This CDR3 is CASSEPQYNEQFF. The CDR3 DNA reads as TGTGCCAGCAGTGAACCACAGTACAATGAGCAGTTCTTC.

The rearrangement links TRBV19 to TRBJ2-7; D may be TRBD1 (5 bases). Trimming stripped 10 bases from V and 2 bases from J, with 15 bases between. The CDR3 covers 13 residues. The germline V gene has CDR1 LNHDA and CDR2 SQIVND (reference sequence). The CDR3: CATSSTATYEQYF. DNA of the CDR3: TGTGCCACCAGCTCGACAGCTACCTACGAGCAGTACTTC.

This rearrangement joins TRBV18 to TRBJ1-1; 8 positions match TRBD1. CDR3 length equals 15 residues. V lost 4 bases to trimming and J lost 1 base; unmatched junction nucleotides: 5. The germline V gene has CDR1 KGHSH and CDR2 LQKENI. In DNA, the CDR3 is TGTGCCAGCTCACGACTGACAGGGGAGAACACTGAAGCTTTCTTT. It encodes CASSRLTGENTEAFF.

The rearrangement joins TRBV11-2 to TRBJ2-2; the D gene is possibly TRBD2 (6 bases). This CDR3 is 14 amino acids long. CDR1 and CDR2 (germline): SGHAT, FQNNGV. V was shortened by 5 bases and J by 5 bases, with 12 bases between the two germline ends. CDR3 protein: CASSTGSYTGELFF. The CDR3 DNA follows: TGTGCCAGCAGCACCGGGAGTTATACCGGGGAGCTGTTTTTT.

This chain uses TRBV6-5 with TRBJ2-3; possibly TRBD2 for D (6 bases). The germline CDR1 and CDR2 sequences are MNHEY and SVGAGI. There are 15 residues in the CDR3. V lost 3 bases to trimming and J lost 5 bases, with 15 bases between them. The CDR3 is CASSYSGDSGDTQYF. DNA of the CDR3: TGTGCCAGCAGTTATTCTGGGGACTCGGGAGATACGCAGTATTTT.

CDR3 DNA sequence: TGTGCCAGCAGCTGGGAGGCATACAATGAGCAGTTCTTC. Translation: CASSWEAYNEQFF. The chain links TRBV11-2 to TRBJ2-1; TRBD2 is a possible D gene (6 bases). V shed 4 bases and J shed 4 bases, with 8 bases lying between them. The CDR3 length is 13 residues. Germline CDR1 and CDR2: SGHAT and FQNNGV.

This rearrangement joins TRBV23-1 to TRBJ1-2; TRBD1 is a possible D gene (5 bases). TRBV23-1 is given ORF status, its function remaining uncertain. The CDR3 has 14 residues. Trimming stripped 8 bases from V and 2 bases from J, with 15 bases between. CDR3 DNA: TGCGCCAGCGTCTCCCCCCAGGGCAACTATGGCTACACCTTC. Translating gives CASVSPQGNYGYTF.